A single sample gave rise to the 31 T cell receptor beta chains below, sequenced in a study of early T cells in non-severe SARS-CoV-2 infection. From the 5' RACE reads, TCRdb called clonotypes with MiXCR, one entry per CDR3 protein. The sample lists 45,000 or so distinct CDR3 sequences; roughly 6% were seen once. Sequenced input: whole blood. These receptor sequences come from an adult who was a healthcare worker with PCR-confirmed SARS-CoV-2 infection or an uninfected control (not recorded which).

This clonotype is categorized as medium-sized. The rearrangement uses TRBV15 and TRBJ1-2; possible D gene TRBD1, 5 bases. CDR3 length: 15 residues. Trimming pared 0 bases from V and 4 bases from J, leaving 12 bases between. The germline CDR1 and CDR2 sequences are LNHNV and YYDKDF (reference sequence). CDR3 bases: TGTGCCACCAGCAGAGAGGGGGACCCGAGCTATGGCTACACCTTC. This gives the protein CATSREGDPSYGYTF.

This clonotype occurred many times. V gene TRBV20-1 combines with J gene TRBJ2-5, with D hard to call. Germline V lookup: CDR1 DFQATT, CDR2 SNEGSKA (reference sequence). The V gene lost 3 bases and the J gene lost 1 base, with 9 bases spanning the gap. This CDR3 spans 13 amino acids. CDR3 DNA: TGCAGTGCTAGGACCCTCGCCCAAGAGACCCAGTACTTC. This encodes CSARTLAQETQYF.

The chain is built from TRBV30 and TRBJ1-1; perhaps TRBD1 as D (5 bases). This CDR3 is 14 amino acids long. Germline V gives CDR1 GTSNPN, CDR2 SVGIG (reference sequence). The germline V and J ends were trimmed by 4 bases and 4 bases, with 16 bases remaining between them. CDR3 DNA sequence: TGTGCCTGGAACTCCCTCCGAAGGGGCACTGAAGCTTTCTTT. Protein product: CAWNSLRRGTEAFF.

By its share, this clonotype is medium-sized. This chain joins TRBV13 and TRBJ2-1, with D perhaps TRBD1 (7 bases). CDR1 is PRHDT and CDR2 is FYEKMQ in the germline V gene (reference sequence). The CDR3 runs 16 residues. The germline V and J ends were trimmed by 0 bases and 1 base, with 10 bases remaining between them. CDR3 sequence: CASSLGQGGSYNEQFF. The CDR3 DNA sequence: TGTGCCAGCAGCTTAGGTCAGGGGGGATCCTACAATGAGCAGTTCTTC.

This sequence joins TRBV29-1 and TRBJ2-6; D possibly corresponds to TRBD1 (5 bases). Deletions cut 0 bases from V and 0 bases from J, with 18 bases between. The CDR3 sequence is 19 residues long. CDR1 and CDR2 (germline): SQVTM, ANQGSEA. The CDR3 region has the DNA TGCAGCGTTGAAGATCGGTCGGGCAGGGTGAGCTCTGGGGCCAACGTCCTGACTTTC. As protein: CSVEDRSGRVSSGANVLTF.

This clonotype was recorded many times. The chain employs TRBV5-1 and TRBJ1-1; maybe TRBD1 (6 bases). CDR1 and CDR2 (germline): SGHRS, YFSETQ. The germline V and J ends were trimmed by 2 bases and 5 bases, with 10 bases remaining between them. CDR3 size: 13 residues. Here the CDR3 reads CASSLGGFTEAFF. CDR3 coding DNA: TGCGCCAGCAGCTTAGGGGGATTTACTGAAGCTTTCTTT. Full variable domain (remainder filled in from reference TRBV5-1 and TRBJ1-1): KAGVTQTPRYLIKTRGQQVTLSCSPISGHRSVSWYQQTPGQGLQFLFEYFSETQRNKGNFPGRFSGRQFSNSRSEMNVSTLELGDSALYLCASSLGGFTEAFFGQGTRLTVV.

At least ten counts were recorded for this clonotype. The J gene is TRBJ2-7, the V gene TRBV29-1; TRBD2 might be the D (5 bases). CDR3 length equals 12 residues. CDR1 is SQVTM and CDR2 is ANQGSEA in the germline V gene. V lost 0 bases to trimming and J lost 2 bases, with 5 bases between them. As DNA, the CDR3 is TGCAGCGTTGAAGACGGGACCTACGAGCAGTACTTC. The encoded protein is CSVEDGTYEQYF.

Remarks on this clonotype: This may be a read error: a much more frequent sequence differs by one nucleotide. This rearrangement joins TRBV30 to TRBJ1-4; D remains ambiguous. This CDR3 has 11 amino acids. Trimming shortened V by 2 bases and J by 9 bases, and 7 bases separated the two germline ends. Germline V gene sequence: CDR1 GTSNPN, CDR2 SVGIG (reference sequence). The CDR3 is CAWSLGKKLFF. CDR3 sequence (DNA): TGTGCCTGGAGTCTGGGGAAAAAACTGTTTTTT.

This clonotype was picked up many times. The gene calls are TRBV9 and TRBJ2-3, with D possibly matching TRBD1 (5 bases). Deletions cut 0 bases from V and 5 bases from J, with 10 bases between. The CDR3 loop spans 14 amino acids. Per germline, CDR1 SGDLS and CDR2 YYNGEE. As DNA, the CDR3 is TGTGCCAGCAGCGTAGGGGGCGTCGAAGATACGCAGTATTTT. Protein sequence: CASSVGGVEDTQYF.

This clonotype was observed many times. The chain has TRBV12-3 or TRBV12-4 and TRBJ1-4; D unresolved. Trimming left V 5 bases short and J 5 bases short, with 0 bases between. The CDR3 consists of 10 residues. The CDR3 sequence is CASSNEKLFF. The CDR3 bases are TGTGCCAGCAGTAATGAAAAACTGTTTTTT.

The chain couples TRBV3-1 to TRBJ2-2; D remains unclear. V lost 1 base and J 5 bases, leaving 20 bases between the germline ends. This CDR3 contains 18 residues. Germline V lookup: CDR1 LGHDT, CDR2 YNNKEL (reference sequence). CDR3 in amino acids: CASSQVPRFAGETGELFF. CDR3 in DNA: TGTGCCAGCAGCCAAGTACCACGATTCGCAGGAGAGACCGGGGAGCTGTTTTTT.

This clonotype was counted a few times. The gene calls are TRBV20-1 and TRBJ1-5; no reliable D call. The V and J ends lost 3 bases and 0 bases respectively, with 3 bases between them. Germline V gives CDR1 DFQATT, CDR2 SNEGSKA (reference sequence). This CDR3 spans 12 amino acids. The CDR3 region has the DNA TGCAGTGCTAGTGGTAGCAATCAGCCCCAGCATTTT. Amino acid sequence: CSASGSNQPQHF.

This clonotype was seen ten or more times. The V and J genes are TRBV5-1 and TRBJ1-2, with TRBD1 matching 10 bases. V gave up 4 bases and J gave up 4 bases; unmatched junction bases: 7. This CDR3 has 15 residues. Germline assignment: CDR1 SGHRS and CDR2 YFSETQ. For the CDR3, the DNA is TGCGCCAGCAGCACGACAGGGGGCGCGGGCTATGGCTACACCTTC. Translating it yields CASSTTGGAGYGYTF. The whole variable domain, remainder taken from reference TRBV5-1 and TRBJ1-2, is KAGVTQTPRYLIKTRGQQVTLSCSPISGHRSVSWYQQTPGQGLQFLFEYFSETQRNKGNFPGRFSGRQFSNSRSEMNVSTLELGDSALYLCASSTTGGAGYGYTFGSGTRLTVV.

This clonotype was seen repeatedly, ten times or more. V usage is TRBV30 and J usage is TRBJ1-6; D is unclear. The V and J ends lost 0 bases and 0 bases respectively, with 9 bases between them. The CDR3 runs to 16 residues. Germline CDR1 and CDR2: GTSNPN and SVGIG (reference sequence). The CDR3 coding sequence is TGTGCCTGGAGTGTACGAGGGAACTCCTATAATTCACCCCTCCACTTT. Translation: CAWSVRGNSYNSPLHF.

This clonotype has at least ten counts. In DNA, the CDR3 is TGTGCCAGCAGCTTAGGACCGGGACTAGCTGAAGATACGCAGTATTTT. Translation gives CASSLGPGLAEDTQYF. The chain uses TRBV11-3 and TRBJ2-3; 9 positions match TRBD2. This CDR3 spans 16 amino acids. Losses at the gene ends were 1 base for V and 5 bases for J; bases not matched to a gene: 7. Germline V CDR1 and CDR2: SGHNT, YENEEA.

This clonotype has a count of ten or more. The V and J genes are TRBV5-1 and TRBJ1-6; weak D call: TRBD1 (6 bases). This CDR3 has 18 residues. Per the germline V gene, CDR1 is SGHRS and CDR2 is YFSETQ. The ends were cut back, 0 bases at V and 0 bases at J, with 13 bases in the middle. The CDR3 DNA is TGCGCCAGCAGCTTGGGGGTACAGGGAAGCTCCTATAATTCACCCCTCCACTTT. It codes for CASSLGVQGSSYNSPLHF.

The V gene is TRBV3-1, the J gene TRBJ2-1; D possibly corresponds to TRBD1 (6 bases). V was shortened by 0 bases and J by 5 bases, with 17 bases between the two germline ends. CDR1 is LGHDT, CDR2 YNNKEL, per germline (reference sequence). The CDR3 runs 17 residues. The DNA of the CDR3 is TGTGCCAGCAGCCAAGAGATCGTGAGGGGGAAAGACAATGAGCAGTTCTTC. Protein sequence: CASSQEIVRGKDNEQFF.

The chain uses TRBV29-1 and TRBJ2-3, with unresolved D. Looked up from germline, CDR1 is SQVTM and CDR2 is ANQGSEA. The CDR3 covers 14 residues. The V end was cut by 0 bases, the J end by 5 bases, with 12 bases between. The CDR3 region is CSVEDPLGVDTQYF. DNA of the CDR3: TGCAGCGTTGAAGATCCTTTGGGTGTAGATACGCAGTATTTT.

This clonotype has just a few counts. The chain couples TRBV7-3 to TRBJ2-1; 14 bases map to TRBD2. Germline V gene lookup returns CDR1 SGHTA and CDR2 FQGTGA. This CDR3 has 16 amino acids. The V segment lost 5 bases and the J segment 4 bases; nucleotides outside the gene matches: 4. The CDR3 sequence: CASSRGTSGGYNEQFF. DNA for the CDR3: TGTGCCAGCAGCCGCGGGACTAGCGGGGGATACAATGAGCAGTTCTTC.

This clonotype has only a few counts. The chain links TRBV6-1 to TRBJ2-2; D may be TRBD1 (6 bases). Germline CDR1 reads MNHNS; CDR2 reads SASEGT. Trimming removed 5 bases at V and 6 bases at J, with 19 bases between. The CDR3 is made up of 16 amino acids. The CDR3 DNA reads as TGTGCCAGCAGTAACCCAAAGAAGACAGGTCCCGGGGAGCTGTTTTTT. This translates into CASSNPKKTGPGELFF.

This clonotype came up many times. The J gene is TRBJ1-3, the V gene TRBV7-9, with D uncertain. V gave up 1 base and J gave up 0 bases, with 10 bases separating them. Germline V gene sequence: CDR1 SEHNR, CDR2 FQNEAQ (reference sequence). There are 16 residues in the CDR3. The CDR3 nucleotides read TGTGCCAGCAGCTTAGGTCGTGCCAGCTCTGGAAACACCATATATTTT. Its translation is CASSLGRASSGNTIYF.

V gene TRBV18 combines with J gene TRBJ2-7; 15 bases are a match to TRBD2. Trimming took 3 bases from V and 0 from J; bases not matched to a gene: 3. Germline loops: CDR1 KGHSH, CDR2 LQKENI. There are 17 residues in the CDR3. The CDR3 region is CASSPGLAGGFSYEQYF. The CDR3 region has the DNA TGTGCCAGCTCACCGGGACTAGCGGGGGGTTTCTCCTACGAGCAGTACTTC.

This clonotype was counted only a few times. This sequence joins TRBV5-6 and TRBJ2-7; 7 bases line up with TRBD1. Germline V lookup: CDR1 SGHDT, CDR2 YYEEEE. The CDR3 extends over 16 amino acids. V lost 3 bases to trimming and J lost 3 bases; unmatched junction nucleotides: 12. For the CDR3, the DNA is TGTGCCAGCAGCTCACAGGGGTATTTAACGGGCTACGAGCAGTACTTC. Translated: CASSSQGYLTGYEQYF. Looking up the rest from reference TRBV5-6 and TRBJ2-7 gives the full variable domain: DAGVTQSPTHLIKTRGQQVTLRCSPKSGHDTVSWYQQALGQGPQFIFQYYEEEERQRGNFPDRFSGHQFPNYSSELNVNALLLGDSALYLCASSSQGYLTGYEQYFGPGTRLTVT.

The CDR3: CASSAEQGQGTFF. CDR3 nucleotide sequence: TGTGCCAGCAGCGCAGAACAGGGGCAGGGGACTTTCTTT. The chain carries TRBV7-3 and TRBJ1-1; 7 nucleotides align to TRBD1. The ends lost 5 bases at V and 12 bases at J; junction bases unmatched: 12. CDR1 is SGHTA and CDR2 is FQGTGA in the germline V gene. CDR3 size: 13 residues.

Ten or more counts support this clonotype. This chain connects TRBV5-4 to TRBJ2-1; possible D gene TRBD1, 8 bases. The V end lost 3 bases, the J end lost 1 base, and 17 bases lay between the germline ends. The germline V gene encodes CDR1 SGHNT and CDR2 YYREEE (reference sequence). The length of the CDR3 is 17 residues. The chain's CDR3 is CASSSENRGGSYNEQFF. The CDR3 nucleotides read TGTGCCAGCAGCTCTGAAAACAGGGGGGGATCCTACAATGAGCAGTTCTTC. Based on the CDR3 plus reference TRBV5-4 and TRBJ2-1, the full variable domain is ETGVTQSPTHLIKTRGQQVTLRCSSQSGHNTVSWYQQALGQGPQFIFQYYREEENGRGNFPPRFSGLQFPNYSSELNVNALELDDSALYLCASSSENRGGSYNEQFFGPGTRLTVL.

In this sample, this clonotype turned up many times. The chain joins TRBV7-9 to TRBJ2-7, with 10 nucleotides matching TRBD1. From germline, CDR1 is SEHNR and CDR2 FQNEAQ (reference sequence). J lost 5 bases, V lost 3 bases, and 7 bases had no gene match. The CDR3 covers 15 residues. The CDR3 is CASSFGRDRGDEQYF. CDR3 nucleotides: TGTGCCAGCAGCTTCGGCCGGGACAGGGGAGACGAGCAGTACTTC.

The chain is built from TRBV24-1 and TRBJ1-2; D unresolved. The ends were cut back, 3 bases at V and 7 bases at J, with 5 bases in the middle. From germline, CDR1 is KGHDR and CDR2 SFDVKD. The CDR3 totals 11 residues. The CDR3 DNA is TGTGCCACCAGTGATCATAGTGGCTACACCTTC. This gives the protein CATSDHSGYTF.

Ten or more counts support this clonotype. V usage is TRBV11-2 and J usage is TRBJ2-5, with a weak D call TRBD1 (6 bases). V lost 5 bases and J lost 4, with 17 bases in between. The CDR3 has 15 amino acids. Germline values: CDR1 SGHAT, CDR2 FQNNGV. The CDR3 loop reads CASSPGAKGGETQYF. The DNA for the CDR3 is TGTGCCAGCAGCCCCGGGGCGAAAGGGGGAGAGACCCAGTACTTC.

This clonotype was detected ten times or more. The V gene is TRBV29-1, the J gene TRBJ2-7, with 7 bases aligning to TRBD1. Losses at the gene ends were 1 base for V and 6 bases for J; bases not matched to a gene: 6. The CDR3 sequence is 13 residues long. Germline V CDR1 and CDR2: SQVTM, ANQGSEA. CDR3 residues: CSVEVVAGGEQYF. The CDR3 bases are TGCAGCGTTGAAGTCGTGGCAGGGGGCGAGCAGTACTTC.

This clonotype was found many times. The V call is TRBV6-5, the J call TRBJ2-7, with unresolved D. The V gene's germline CDR1 is MNHEY and CDR2 SVGAGI. Trimming shortened V by 5 bases and J by 4 bases, and 6 bases separated the two germline ends. The CDR3 sequence is 11 residues long. Here the CDR3 reads CASSKGYEQYF. The CDR3 region has the DNA TGTGCCAGCAGTAAAGGTTACGAGCAGTACTTC.

This clonotype has a count of ten or more. V usage is TRBV11-2 and J usage is TRBJ1-1, with 7 bases fitting TRBD1. Germline CDR1 is SGHAT and CDR2 is FQNNGV. CDR3 length equals 13 residues. The V and J ends lost 5 bases and 3 bases, in that order; junction bases with no gene match: 3. CDR3 protein: CASSPGQYTEAFF. The CDR3 bases are TGTGCCAGCAGCCCGGGACAGTACACTGAAGCTTTCTTT.